This passage covers 4 T cell receptor beta chains from one sample sequenced in a study of PD-1 blockade in classical Hodgkin lymphoma. Described time point: cycle 4 day 1 (C4D1), after 5 to 7 weeks of nivolumab. All trial patients relapsed after autologous stem cell transplantation. Assay used: immunoSEQ multiplex PCR; TCRdb lists only in-frame clones, some missing. The top ten hold around 18% of the sample, which has about 30,000 clones, roughly 87% seen once. The sequenced sample was peripheral blood mononuclear cells (PBMCs), obtained before the fourth cycle of nivolumab. The origin of the receptors is a human donor with classical Hodgkin lymphoma.

The chain employs TRBV9 and TRBJ1-6; D uncertain. The CDR3 has 12 residues. V was shortened by 4 bases and J by 14 bases, with 13 bases between the two germline ends. Germline V gives CDR1 SGDLS, CDR2 YYNGEE. The CDR3 protein is CASSTSEGSLHF. CDR3 bases: TGTGCCAGCAGCACAAGCGAGGGCTCCCTCCACTTT.

This clone was detected only once. In the same sample, other DNA sequences code for this CDR3. The chain is built from TRBV18 and TRBJ2-5; D not certain. CDR1 KGHSH and CDR2 LQKENI come from the germline V gene. The CDR3 extends over 11 amino acids. V lost 3 bases, J lost 3 bases, and 2 bases lay in between. This CDR3 reads CASSPEETQYF. The CDR3 DNA follows: TGTGCCAGCTCACCTGAAGAGACCCAGTACTTC. Together with reference TRBV18 and TRBJ2-5, the CDR3 gives the full variable domain: NAGVMQNPRHLVRRRGQEARLRCSPMKGHSHVYWYRQLPEEGLKFMVYLQKENIIDESGMPKERFSAEFPKEGPSILRIQQVVRGDSAAYFCASSPEETQYFGPGTRLLVL.

The rearrangement links TRBV20-1 to TRBJ2-5, with D possibly TRBD2 on 6 matching bases. Germline CDR1 DFQATT, CDR2 SNEGSKA (reference sequence). The length of the CDR3 is 11 residues. V was clipped by 3 bases and J by 5 bases, with 7 bases between them. CDR3 in DNA: TGCAGTGCTAGGACTAGTGAGACCCAGTACTTC. Protein: CSARTSETQYF.

The chain has TRBV6-1 and TRBJ1-2; tentatively, D is TRBD1 (5 bases). The CDR3 sequence is 15 residues long. CDR1 is MNHNS and CDR2 is SASEGT in the germline V gene. V lost 6 bases and J lost 5, with 19 bases in between. The CDR3 loop is CASSLGLDRQYGYTF. CDR3 DNA sequence: TGTGCCAGCAGCCTAGGGCTAGACAGACAATATGGCTACACCTTC.